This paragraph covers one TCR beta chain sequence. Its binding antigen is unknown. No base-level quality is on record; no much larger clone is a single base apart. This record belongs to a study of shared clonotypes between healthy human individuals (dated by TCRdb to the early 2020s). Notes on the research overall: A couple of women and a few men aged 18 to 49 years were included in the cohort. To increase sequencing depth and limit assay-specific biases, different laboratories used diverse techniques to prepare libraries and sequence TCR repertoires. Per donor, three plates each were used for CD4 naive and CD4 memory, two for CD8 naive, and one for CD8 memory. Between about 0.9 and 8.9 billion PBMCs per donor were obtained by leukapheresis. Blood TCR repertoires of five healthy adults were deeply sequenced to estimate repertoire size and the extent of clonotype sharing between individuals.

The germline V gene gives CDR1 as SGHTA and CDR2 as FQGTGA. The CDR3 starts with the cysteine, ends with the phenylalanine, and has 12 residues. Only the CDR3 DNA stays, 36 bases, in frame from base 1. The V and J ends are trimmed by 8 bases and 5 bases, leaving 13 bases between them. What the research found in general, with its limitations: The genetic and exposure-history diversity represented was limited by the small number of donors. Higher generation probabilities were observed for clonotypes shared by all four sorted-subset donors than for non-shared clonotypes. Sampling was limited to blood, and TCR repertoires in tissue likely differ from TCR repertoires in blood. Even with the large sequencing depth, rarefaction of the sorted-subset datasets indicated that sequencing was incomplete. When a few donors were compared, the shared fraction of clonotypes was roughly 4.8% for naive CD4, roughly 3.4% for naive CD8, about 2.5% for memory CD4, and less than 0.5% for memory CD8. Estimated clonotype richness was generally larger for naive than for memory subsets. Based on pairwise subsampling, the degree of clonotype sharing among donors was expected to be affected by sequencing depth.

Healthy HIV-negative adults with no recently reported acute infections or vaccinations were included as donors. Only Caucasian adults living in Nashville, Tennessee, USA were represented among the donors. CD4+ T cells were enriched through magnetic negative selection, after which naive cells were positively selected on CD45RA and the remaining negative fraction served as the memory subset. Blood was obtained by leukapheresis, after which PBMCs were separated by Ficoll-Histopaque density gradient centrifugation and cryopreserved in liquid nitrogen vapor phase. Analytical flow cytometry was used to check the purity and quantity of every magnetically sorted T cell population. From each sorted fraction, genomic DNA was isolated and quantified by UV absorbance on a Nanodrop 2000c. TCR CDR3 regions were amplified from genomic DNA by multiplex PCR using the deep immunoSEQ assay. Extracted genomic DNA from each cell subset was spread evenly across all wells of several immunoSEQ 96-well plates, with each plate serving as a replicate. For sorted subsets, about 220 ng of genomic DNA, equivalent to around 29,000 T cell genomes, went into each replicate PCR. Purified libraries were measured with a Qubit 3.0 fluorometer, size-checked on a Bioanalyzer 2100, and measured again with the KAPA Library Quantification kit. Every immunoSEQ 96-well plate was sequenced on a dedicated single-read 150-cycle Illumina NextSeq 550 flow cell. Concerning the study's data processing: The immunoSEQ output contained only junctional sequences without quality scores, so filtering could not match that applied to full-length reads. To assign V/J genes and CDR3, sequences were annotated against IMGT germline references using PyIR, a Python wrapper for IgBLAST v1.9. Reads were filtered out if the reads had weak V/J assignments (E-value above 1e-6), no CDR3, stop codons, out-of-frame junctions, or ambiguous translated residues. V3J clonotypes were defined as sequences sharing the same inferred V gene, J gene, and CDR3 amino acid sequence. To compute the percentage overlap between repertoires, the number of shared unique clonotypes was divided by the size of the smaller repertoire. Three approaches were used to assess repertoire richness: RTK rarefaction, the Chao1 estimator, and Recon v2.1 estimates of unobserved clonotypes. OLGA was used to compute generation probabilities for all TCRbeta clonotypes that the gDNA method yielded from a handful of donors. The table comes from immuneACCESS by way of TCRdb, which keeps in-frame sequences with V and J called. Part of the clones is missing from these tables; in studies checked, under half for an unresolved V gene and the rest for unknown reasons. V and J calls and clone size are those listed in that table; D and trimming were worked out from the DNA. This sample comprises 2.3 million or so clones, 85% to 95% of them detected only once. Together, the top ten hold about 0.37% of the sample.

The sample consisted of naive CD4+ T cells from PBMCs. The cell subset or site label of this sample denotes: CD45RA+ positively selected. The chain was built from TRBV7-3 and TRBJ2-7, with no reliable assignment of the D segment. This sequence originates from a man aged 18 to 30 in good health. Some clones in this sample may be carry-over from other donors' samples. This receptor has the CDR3 CASPWAKDEQYF. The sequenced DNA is TGTGCCAGCCCGTGGGCTAAAGACGAGCAGTACTTC.